What follows are 5 T cell receptor beta chains derived from one specimen sequenced in a study of vaccination and CD4 T cells after COVID-19 (dated by TCRdb to the early 2020s). Library prep was done by PCR. TCRdb names Illumina iSeq 100 as the instrument used. DNA from cultured CD4+ T cells underwent TCR sequencing with the Oncomine TCR Beta short-read assay at the Johns Hopkins FTIC core. Through fastp at Q25 and MiXCR, TCRdb rebuilt clones from the public reads, retaining in-frame beta chains. Identical CDR3 protein sequences are pooled into one entry, listed with their most common genes and DNA. The sample data list fewer than 7,500 distinct CDR3 sequences, and around 32% of these were observed just once. The top ten clones comprise roughly 34% of the sample. The label giving this sample's treatment or condition can be read as: roughly 10-day PBMC culture with coronavirus spike peptide pools or control peptides (ViraFEST assay). CD4+ T cells from unexposed donors were collected before the COVID-19 pandemic (2011-2018).

The antigens these receptors bind are not known. Sequencing used CD4+ T cells from blood, cultured in vitro. The receptors shown here come from a human donor in good health.

The V call is TRBV10-3, the J call TRBJ1-2; D not certain. The V end lost 0 bases, the J end lost 4 bases, and 9 bases lay between the germline ends. This CDR3 is 14 amino acids long. Germline CDR1 and CDR2: ENHRY and SYGVKD. CDR3 region: CAISESVGSYGYTF. The DNA for the CDR3 is TGTGCCATCAGTGAGTCTGTGGGGAGCTATGGCTACACCTTC.

This clonotype turned up a few times. The chain is built from TRBV6-5 and TRBJ2-5; the D is unclear. CDR1 is MNHEY and CDR2 is SVGAGI in the germline V gene. The CDR3 covers 15 residues. V lost 0 bases and J 0 bases, leaving 8 bases between the germline ends. CDR3 DNA sequence: TGTGCCAGCAGTTACTCCCCTGGGGACCAAGAGACCCAGTACTTC. This translates into CASSYSPGDQETQYF.

J is TRBJ2-7 and V is TRBV6-5; D may be TRBD1 (6 bases). V was shortened by 2 bases and J by 12 bases, with 17 bases between the two germline ends. This CDR3 comprises 13 residues. The V gene's germline CDR1 is MNHEY and CDR2 SVGAGI. This chain's CDR3 is CASSYRILGHLYF. The CDR3, as DNA: TGTGCCAGCAGTTACAGGATCTTGGGACACTTGTACTTC.

The rearrangement uses TRBV29-1 and TRBJ2-1; no reliable D call. This CDR3 has 11 amino acids. CDR1 SQVTM and CDR2 ANQGSEA come from the germline V gene. Deletions cut 7 bases from V and 3 bases from J, with 7 bases between. CDR3: CSGGYYNEQFF. CDR3 sequence (DNA): TGCAGCGGGGGTTACTACAATGAGCAGTTCTTC.

This clonotype was detected only a few times. This rearrangement joins TRBV6-1 to TRBJ1-1, with D perhaps TRBD1 (5 bases). Trimming stripped 8 bases from V and 10 bases from J, with 14 bases between. The CDR3 has 11 residues. Germline V gives CDR1 MNHNS, CDR2 SASEGT. Written as DNA, the CDR3 is TGTGCCAGCGGGACTAAATCTTTAGCTTTCTTT. It codes for CASGTKSLAFF.